The entry below describes one T cell receptor beta chain. Clones were sequenced by immunoSEQ multiplex PCR, and TCRdb holds only the in-frame ones, with some missing. Seen here are fewer than 150,000 clones, 60% to 85% observed once, and the top ten hold about a fifth. The CDR3 runs 13 residues. Trimming stripped 5 bases from V and 9 bases from J, with 14 bases between. The sample is drawn from a study of blood T cell repertoires in COVID-19. The TCR comes from an elderly man with acute or convalescent COVID-19. Sequenced material: peripheral blood. The chain couples TRBV12-3 or TRBV12-4 to TRBJ2-1; a weak D match, TRBD2 (7 bases). CDR3 protein: CASSAGAPGEQFF. The CDR3 DNA reads TGTGCCAGCAGTGCGGGGGCCCCGGGTGAGCAGTTCTTC.